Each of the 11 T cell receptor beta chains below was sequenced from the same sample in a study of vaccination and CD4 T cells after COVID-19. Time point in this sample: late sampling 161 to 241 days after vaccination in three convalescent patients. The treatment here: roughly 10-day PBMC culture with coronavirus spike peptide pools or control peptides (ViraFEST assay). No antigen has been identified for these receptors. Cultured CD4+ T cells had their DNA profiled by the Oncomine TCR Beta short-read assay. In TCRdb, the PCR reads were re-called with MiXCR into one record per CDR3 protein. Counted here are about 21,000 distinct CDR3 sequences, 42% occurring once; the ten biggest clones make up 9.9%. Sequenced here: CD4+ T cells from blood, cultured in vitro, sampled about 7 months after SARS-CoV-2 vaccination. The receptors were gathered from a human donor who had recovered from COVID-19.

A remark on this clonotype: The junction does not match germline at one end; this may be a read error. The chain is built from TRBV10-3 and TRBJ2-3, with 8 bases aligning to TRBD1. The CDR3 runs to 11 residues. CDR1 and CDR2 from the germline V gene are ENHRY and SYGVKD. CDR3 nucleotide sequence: TGCGCAACAGGGGGGACAGATACGCAGTATTTT. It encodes CATGGTDTQYF.

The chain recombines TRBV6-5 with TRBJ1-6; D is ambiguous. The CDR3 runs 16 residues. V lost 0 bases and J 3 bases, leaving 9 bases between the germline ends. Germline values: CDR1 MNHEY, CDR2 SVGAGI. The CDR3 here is CASSYSREHYNSPLHF. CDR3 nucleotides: TGTGCCAGCAGTTACTCTCGGGAACACTATAATTCACCCCTCCACTTT.

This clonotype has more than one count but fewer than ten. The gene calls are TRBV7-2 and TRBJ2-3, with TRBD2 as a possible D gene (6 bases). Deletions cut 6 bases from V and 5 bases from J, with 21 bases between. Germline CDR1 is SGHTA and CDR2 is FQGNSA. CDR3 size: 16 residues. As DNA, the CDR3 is TGTGCCAGCAGTTCCCCAATCGCGGGGAGTATAGATACGCAGTATTTT. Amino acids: CASSSPIAGSIDTQYF.

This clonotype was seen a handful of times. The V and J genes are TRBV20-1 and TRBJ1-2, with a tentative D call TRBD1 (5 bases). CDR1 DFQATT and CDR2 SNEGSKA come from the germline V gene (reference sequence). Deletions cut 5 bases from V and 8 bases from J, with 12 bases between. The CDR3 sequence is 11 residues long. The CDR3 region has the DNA TGCAGTGCTTTCCAGGGACGAGGCTACACCTTC. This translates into CSAFQGRGYTF.

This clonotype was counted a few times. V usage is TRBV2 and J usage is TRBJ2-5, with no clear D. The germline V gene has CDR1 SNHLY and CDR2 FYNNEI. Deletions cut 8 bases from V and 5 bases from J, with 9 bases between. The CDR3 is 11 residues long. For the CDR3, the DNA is TGTGCCAGCGGATATAGCGAGACCCAGTACTTC. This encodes CASGYSETQYF.

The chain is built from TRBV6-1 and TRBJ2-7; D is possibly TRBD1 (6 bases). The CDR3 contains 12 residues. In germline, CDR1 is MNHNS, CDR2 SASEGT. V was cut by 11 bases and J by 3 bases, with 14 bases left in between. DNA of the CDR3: TGTGCCGGCCAGGACAGCCACTACGAGCAGTACTTC. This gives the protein CAGQDSHYEQYF.

In nucleotides, the CDR3 is TGTGCCAGCAGACGGGACTCCGGGGAGCTGTTTTTT. It translates to CASRRDSGELFF. The rearrangement uses TRBV6-2 or TRBV6-3 and TRBJ2-2; perhaps TRBD2 as D (6 bases). Trimming cost V 6 bases and J 6 bases, with 8 bases left between them. Germline V lookup: CDR1 MNHEY, CDR2 SVGEGT. The CDR3 is made up of 12 amino acids.

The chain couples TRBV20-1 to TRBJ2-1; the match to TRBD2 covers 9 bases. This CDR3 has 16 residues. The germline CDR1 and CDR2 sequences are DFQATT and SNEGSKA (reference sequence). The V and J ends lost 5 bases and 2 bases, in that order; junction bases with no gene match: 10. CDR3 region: CSAETYIAGAYNEQFF. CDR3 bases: TGCAGTGCTGAAACATATATAGCGGGAGCCTACAATGAGCAGTTCTTC.

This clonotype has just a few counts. The CDR3 nucleotides read TGTGCCAGCAGCTTCCAGGGGGCAACTGAAGCTTTCTTT. This gives the protein CASSFQGATEAFF. V is TRBV7-3 and J is TRBJ1-1; 8 bases fit TRBD1. The CDR3 extends over 13 amino acids. Germline V CDR1 and CDR2: SGHTA, FQGTGA. J gave up 5 bases and V 3 bases, and 2 bases lay outside the gene matches.

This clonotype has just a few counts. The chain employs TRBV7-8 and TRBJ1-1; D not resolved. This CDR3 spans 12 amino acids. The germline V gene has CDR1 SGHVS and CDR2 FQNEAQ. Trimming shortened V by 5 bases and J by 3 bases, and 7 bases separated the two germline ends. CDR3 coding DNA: TGTGCCAGCAGCCTGAGTTACACTGAAGCTTTCTTT. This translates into CASSLSYTEAFF.

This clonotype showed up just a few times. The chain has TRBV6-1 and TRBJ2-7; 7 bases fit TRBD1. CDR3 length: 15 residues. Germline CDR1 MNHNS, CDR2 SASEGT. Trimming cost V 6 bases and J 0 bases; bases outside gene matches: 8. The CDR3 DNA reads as TGTGCCAGCAGCACAAACCGGGACAGCTCCTACGAGCAGTACTTC. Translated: CASSTNRDSSYEQYF.